This T cell receptor (beta chain) was found in a study of T cells in Graves' hyperthyroidism and ophthalmopathy. Study results and caveats: Most thyroid clonotypes expanded above 0.001 were also detected in blood.

It was RNA transcripts that yielded the amplified TCR beta CDR3 regions. Using the HTBI primer set, a first-round RT-PCR was run on the TCR CDR3. Via MiXCR, TCRdb re-called the multiplex PCR reads, giving one row per CDR3 protein. The sample consists of over 450,000 distinct CDR3 sequences, approximately 15% of them appearing once. This clonotype was counted at least ten times. Its antigen is still unknown. Losses at the gene ends were 4 bases for V and 2 bases for J; bases not matched to a gene: 4. The CDR3 is made up of 15 amino acids. The germline V gene has CDR1 MNHNS and CDR2 SASEGT. This chain uses TRBV6-1 with TRBJ2-3; 9 nucleotides line up with TRBD2. The sequenced sample consisted of blood. The source is a woman in her late teens or twenties with Graves' hyperthyroidism. The CDR3 DNA reads TGTGCCAGCAGTGTACTAGCGGGCAACACAGATACGCAGTATTTT. This translates into CASSVLAGNTDTQYF.